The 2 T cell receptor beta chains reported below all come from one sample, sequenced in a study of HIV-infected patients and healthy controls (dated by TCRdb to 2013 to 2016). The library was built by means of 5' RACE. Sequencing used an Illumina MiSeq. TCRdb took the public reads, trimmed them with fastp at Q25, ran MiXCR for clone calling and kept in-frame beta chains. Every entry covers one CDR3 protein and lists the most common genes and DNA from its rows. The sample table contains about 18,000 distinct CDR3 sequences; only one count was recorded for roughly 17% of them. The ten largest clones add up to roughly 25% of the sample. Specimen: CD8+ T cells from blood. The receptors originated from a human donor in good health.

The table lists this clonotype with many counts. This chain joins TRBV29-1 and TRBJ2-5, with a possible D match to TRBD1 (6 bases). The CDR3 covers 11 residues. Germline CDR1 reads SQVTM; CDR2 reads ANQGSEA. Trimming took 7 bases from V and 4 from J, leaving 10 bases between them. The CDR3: CSGQAGETQYF. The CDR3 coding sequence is TGCAGCGGACAGGCCGGAGAGACCCAGTACTTC.

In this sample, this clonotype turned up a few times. For the CDR3, the DNA is TGCAGCGTCCGAGACAGGGCTGAGGTGGCTGAAGCTTTCTTT. Protein product: CSVRDRAEVAEAFF. The chain has TRBV29-1 and TRBJ1-1, with 7 bases fitting TRBD1. Germline assignment: CDR1 SQVTM and CDR2 ANQGSEA. The V segment lost 6 bases and the J segment 6 bases; nucleotides outside the gene matches: 13. The CDR3 spans 14 residues.